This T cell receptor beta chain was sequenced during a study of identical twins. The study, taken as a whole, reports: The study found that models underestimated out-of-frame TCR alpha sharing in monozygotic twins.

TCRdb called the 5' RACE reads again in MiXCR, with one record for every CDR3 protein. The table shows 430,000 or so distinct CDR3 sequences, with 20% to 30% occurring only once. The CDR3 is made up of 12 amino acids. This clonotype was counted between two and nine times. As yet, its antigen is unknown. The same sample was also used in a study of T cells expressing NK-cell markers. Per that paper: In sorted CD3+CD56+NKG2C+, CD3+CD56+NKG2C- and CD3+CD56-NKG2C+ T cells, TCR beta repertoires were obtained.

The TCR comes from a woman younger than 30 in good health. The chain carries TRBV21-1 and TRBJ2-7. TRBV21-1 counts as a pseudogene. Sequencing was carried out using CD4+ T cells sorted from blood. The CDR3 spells CASRTIPYEQYF. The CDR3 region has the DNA TGTGCCAGCAGAACTATCCCCTACGAGCAGTACTTC.